Listed below are T cell receptor beta chains from one sample, sequenced in a study of T cell responses to AZD1222 COVID-19 vaccine. Produced via immunoSEQ multiplex PCR; TCRdb's table is partial and in-frame only. Of under 110,000 clones listed, 90% are singletons. Sequenced material: peripheral blood, taken on day 0 of AZD1222 vaccination. The origin of the receptors is an adult in good health. Each CDR3 is given with its conserved first and last residue. The D gene is left open where the match is weak. Size is omitted from some rows. Given values are once, few, many or a class for expanded clones.

abundance	d_gene	v_gene	j_gene	CDR3nt	CDR3aa
-	-	TRBV28	TRBJ1-1	TGTGCCAGCAGTTCAAACGCTCCCCCCTTGAACACTGAAGCTTTCTTT	CASSSNAPPLNTEAFF
once	-	TRBV20-1	TRBJ2-3	TGCAGTGCTAGTCTCCAAGCCCAAGCAGATACGCAGTATTTT	CSASLQAQADTQYF
-	-	TRBV5-8	TRBJ1-2	TGTGCCAGCCACTCCAGGGTTAACTATGGCTACACCTTC	CASHSRVNYGYTF
few	-	TRBV2	TRBJ1-2	TGTGCCAGCAGGGATCAAGGCTATGGCTACACCTTC	CASRDQGYGYTF
-	TRBD2	TRBV7-2	TRBJ2-3	TGTGCCAGCAGCTCGCAAAGCGGGGGAGCCACAGATACGCAGTATTTT	CASSSQSGGATDTQYF
-	-	TRBV2	TRBJ1-2	TGTGCCAGCAGTGTAGGGGGGGCTGTTGGAGTAAAGTACTATGGCTACACCTTC	CASSVGGAVGVKYYGYTF
once	-	TRBV12-3/TRBV12-4	TRBJ1-4	TGTGCCAGCAGTTTAACGGGAGGCCTGTTTTTT	CASSLTGGLFF
-	TRBD1	TRBV5-1	TRBJ1-2	TGCGCCAGCAGCCCTTTTCCCGACAGGGCGGGGGGCTATGGCTACACCTTC	CASSPFPDRAGGYGYTF
-	-	TRBV3-1/TRBV3-2	TRBJ1-1	TGTGCCAGCAGCCGAAAACAGGGTCGTATCACTGAAGCTTTCTTT	CASSRKQGRITEAFF
once	-	TRBV2	TRBJ2-5	TGTGCCAGCAGTGAAGCTAGGCAGGGACAGACCCAGTACTTC	CASSEARQGQTQYF
-	TRBD1	TRBV7-2	TRBJ1-2	TGTGCCAGCAGCCTGCCCCGGGACAGGGAAAATGGCTACACCTTC	CASSLPRDRENGYTF
once	TRBD1	TRBV5-1	TRBJ1-6	TGCGCCAGCCGAGTAAGAGTAGGGACAGGGGAAGTTTCACCCCTCCACTTT	CASRVRVGTGEVSPLHF
-	TRBD1	TRBV5-8	TRBJ1-6	TGTGCCAGCACCGAAGGGACAGGGGGGTATAATTCACCCCTCCACTTT	CASTEGTGGYNSPLHF
-	-	TRBV7-9	TRBJ1-4	TGTGCCAGCAGCTCGACAGGCCTTAATGAAAAACTGTTTTTT	CASSSTGLNEKLFF
-	-	TRBV18	TRBJ1-1	TGTGCCAGCTCCAGGGGAAGGGGGACTGAAGCTTTCTTT	CASSRGRGTEAFF
-	-	TRBV28	TRBJ1-2	TGTGCCAGCAGTTGGCAGGGAAGTTTGGGCTACACCTTC	CASSWQGSLGYTF
-	-	TRBV28	TRBJ1-5	TGTGCCAGCAGTTTAAGGGGTCAGCCCCAGCATTTT	CASSLRGQPQHF
-	TRBD1	TRBV2	TRBJ1-4	TGTGCCAGCAGTGAAGGGACAGGGGGCGAAAAACTGTTTTTT	CASSEGTGGEKLFF
-	-	TRBV7-8	TRBJ1-4	TGTGCCAGCAGCTTAGAACGGGACACCACTAATGAAAAACTGTTTTTT	CASSLERDTTNEKLFF
-	TRBD1	TRBV28	TRBJ1-5	TGTGCCAGCACCCCGGGACAGGCTATTAATTGGGGTCAGCCCCAGCATTTT	CASTPGQAINWGQPQHF
-	-	TRBV7-9	TRBJ1-3	TGTGCCAGCAACCAAAAGATGGGGGGACCTGGAAACACCATATATTTT	CASNQKMGGPGNTIYF
-	TRBD1	TRBV2	TRBJ1-4	TGTGCCAGCAGAGACAGGGGTTTTCGAGAAAAACTGTTTTTT	CASRDRGFREKLFF
-	TRBD2	TRBV28	TRBJ2-1	TGTGCCAGCAGTTCGACTAGCGGGTTACGCTCCTACAATGAGCAGTTCTTC	CASSSTSGLRSYNEQFF
-	-	TRBV29-1	TRBJ2-5	TGCAGCGTTGAAAACGGGCCCCAAGAGACCCAGTACTTC	CSVENGPQETQYF
-	-	TRBV21-1	TRBJ2-5	TGTGCCAGCAGCAAAGCCATAGGTGACAGGGCGACCCAGTACTTC	CASSKAIGDRATQYF
-	TRBD1	TRBV5-1	TRBJ2-5	TGCGCCAGCAGCTTGGGTAGGGGGCCCGGCGAAGAGACCCAGTACTTC	CASSLGRGPGEETQYF
-	-	TRBV11-1	TRBJ1-2	TGTGCCAGCAGTCCCGCGGGGAGTGATGGCTACACCTTC	CASSPAGSDGYTF
-	TRBD1	TRBV5-1	TRBJ1-2	TGCGCCAGCAGCTTGGCCCCGGGACAGGACACCTCTAACTATGGCTACACCTTC	CASSLAPGQDTSNYGYTF
-	-	TRBV11-2	TRBJ2-3	TGTGCCAGCAGCTTAGACCCGGGGGATACGCAGTATTTT	CASSLDPGDTQYF
-	TRBD1	TRBV10-3	TRBJ1-5	TGTGCCATCAGTGGGACAGGGGACGGTCAGCCCCAGCATTTT	CAISGTGDGQPQHF
-	-	TRBV4-2	TRBJ1-3	TGTGCCAGCAGCCAAGACAACTTCTCTGGAAACACCATATATTTT	CASSQDNFSGNTIYF
-	-	TRBV6-5	TRBJ1-2	TGTGCCAGCAGTCACCGCCGAACTATTAACTATGGCTACACCTTC	CASSHRRTINYGYTF
-	-	TRBV12-3/TRBV12-4	TRBJ1-3	TGTGCCAGCAGTTCGACAGGAAACACCATATATTTT	CASSSTGNTIYF
once	-	TRBV28	TRBJ1-1	TGTGCCAGCAGGTTCCGGGACGGTGACACTGAAGCTTTCTTT	CASRFRDGDTEAFF
-	-	TRBV2	TRBJ1-5	TGTGCCAGCAGTGATAGGGCCAGGGGCAATCAGCCCCAGCATTTT	CASSDRARGNQPQHF
-	-	TRBV18	TRBJ1-2	TGTGCCAGCTCACCAATGACGGAGGGAGGCTACACCTTC	CASSPMTEGGYTF
-	TRBD1	TRBV5-7	TRBJ2-1	TGTGCCAGCAGCATCCGGGACAGGGGGATCTCCTACAATGAGCAGTTCTTC	CASSIRDRGISYNEQFF
-	-	TRBV7-9	TRBJ2-4	TGTGCCAGCAGCTTAGAGACATCTTTTTGGTACTTC	CASSLETSFWYF
-	-	TRBV7-9	TRBJ2-1	TGTGCCAGCAGCCCCCTCCTAGTTGAGCAGTTCTTC	CASSPLLVEQFF
once	-	TRBV6-5	TRBJ1-6	TGTGCCAGCAGTCTATCGACCACCCTTAATTCACCCCTCCACTTT	CASSLSTTLNSPLHF
-	-	TRBV28	TRBJ1-1	TGTGCCAGCAGTTTAATCTCGGGCACTGAAGCTTTCTTT	CASSLISGTEAFF
once	TRBD1	TRBV5-4	TRBJ1-1	TGTGCCAGCAGCGTCCCCCAGGGGGGTACTGAAGCTTTCTTT	CASSVPQGGTEAFF
-	-	TRBV4-1	TRBJ1-3	TGCGCCAGCAGCCAAGTGGGCAAGAAAGTCGGTTGGGCCATATATTTT	CASSQVGKKVGWAIYF
once	TRBD1	TRBV30	TRBJ1-1	TGTGCCTGGGCACAGGGGATTGAAGCTTTCTTT	CAWAQGIEAFF
-	-	TRBV21-1	TRBJ1-5	TGTGCCAGCAGCCCCGATCGTTTGACGGCTTATAGCAATCAGCCCCAGCATTTT	CASSPDRLTAYSNQPQHF
-	-	TRBV19	TRBJ2-4	TGTGCCAGTAGTTCCCTCCTAGCCAAAAACATTCAGTACTTC	CASSSLLAKNIQYF
-	-	TRBV5-4	TRBJ1-2	TGTGCCAGCAGCTTGCAGAATATCTATGGCTACACCTTC	CASSLQNIYGYTF
-	-	TRBV19	TRBJ2-1	TGTGCCAGTAGCGTTCTTGTCAGCTCCTACAATGAGCAGTTCTTC	CASSVLVSSYNEQFF
-	-	TRBV18	TRBJ1-2	TGTGCCAGCTCACCTCGGACGGAACCTAACTATGGCTACACCTTC	CASSPRTEPNYGYTF